This TCR beta chain is drawn from a study of blood T cell repertoires in COVID-19. The table came from immunoSEQ multiplex PCR; TCRdb's copy has only in-frame clones and leaves some out. In the table there are about 60,000 clones, roughly 90% of which are singletons. CDR1 is KGHSH, CDR2 LQKENI, per germline. This CDR3 contains 13 residues. Trimming took 5 bases from V and 6 from J, leaving 12 bases between them. Sequences were obtained from peripheral blood. J is TRBJ2-3 and V is TRBV18, with D perhaps TRBD2 (5 bases). This sequence originates from a man in his sixties or seventies with acute or convalescent COVID-19. CDR3 loop: CASSERFGDTQYF. As DNA, the CDR3 is TGTGCCAGCTCAGAGCGGTTCGGGGATACGCAGTATTTT.